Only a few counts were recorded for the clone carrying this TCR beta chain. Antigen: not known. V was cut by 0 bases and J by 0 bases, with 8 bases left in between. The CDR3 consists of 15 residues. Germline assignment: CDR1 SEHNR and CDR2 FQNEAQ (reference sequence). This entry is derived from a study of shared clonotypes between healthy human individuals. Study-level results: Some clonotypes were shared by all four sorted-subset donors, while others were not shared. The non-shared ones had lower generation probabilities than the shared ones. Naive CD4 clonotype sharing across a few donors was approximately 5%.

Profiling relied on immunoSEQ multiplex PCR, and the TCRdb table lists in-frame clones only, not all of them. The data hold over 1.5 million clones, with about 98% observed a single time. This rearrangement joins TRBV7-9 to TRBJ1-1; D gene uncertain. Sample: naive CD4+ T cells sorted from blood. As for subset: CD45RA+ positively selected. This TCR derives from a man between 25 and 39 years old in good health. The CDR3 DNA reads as TGTGCCAGCAGCTTAGCGGGCAGTCTGAACACTGAAGCTTTCTTT. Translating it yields CASSLAGSLNTEAFF.